The clone carrying this T cell receptor (beta chain) showed up just a few times. What it binds is unknown. This record comes from a study of Ad26.COV2.S vaccination and SARS-CoV-2 variants. Study information: Recipients of Ad26.COV2.S got it intramuscularly, once or twice 56 days apart.

Indicated treatment: 19 received Ad26.COV2.S at low or high dose, single or two shots; several received placebo; per-sample allocation not given. Sampling was performed 63 days after the first vaccine or placebo injection. Here immunoSEQ multiplex PCR was the method, and the copy in TCRdb shows in-frame clones only, minus some. This sample has about 420,000 clones, with 70% to 90% found just once. Study conclusions and caveats: Higher spike-specific TCR breadth was found in vaccine recipients than in placebo recipients. Overall T cell responses may have been underestimated by the analyses of TCR breadth and depth.

Germline V gives CDR1 MNHEY, CDR2 SVGEGT. The CDR3 extends over 14 amino acids. Unmatched junction bases numbered 5, after V lost 5 bases and J lost 2 bases. The chain joins TRBV6-2 or TRBV6-3 to TRBJ1-2, with 7 bases lining up with TRBD1. The input for sequencing was peripheral blood, taken in a trial of Ad26.COV2.S vaccine versus placebo. The clonotype originates from a person aged 18-65 years who received the Ad26.COV2.S COVID-19 vaccine or a placebo. The CDR3 protein is CASSPLDRNYGYTF. In DNA form, the CDR3 reads TGTGCCAGCAGTCCCCTGGACAGGAACTATGGCTACACCTTC.